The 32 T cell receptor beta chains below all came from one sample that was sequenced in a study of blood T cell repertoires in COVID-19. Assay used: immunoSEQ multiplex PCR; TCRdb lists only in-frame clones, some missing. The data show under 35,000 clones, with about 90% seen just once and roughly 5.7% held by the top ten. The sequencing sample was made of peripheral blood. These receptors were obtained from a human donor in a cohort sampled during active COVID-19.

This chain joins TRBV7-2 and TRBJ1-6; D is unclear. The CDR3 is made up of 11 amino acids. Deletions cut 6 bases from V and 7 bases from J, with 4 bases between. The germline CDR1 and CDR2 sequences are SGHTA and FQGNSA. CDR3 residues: CASSQNSPLHF. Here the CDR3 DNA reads TGTGCCAGCAGTCAGAATTCACCCCTCCACTTT.

The CDR3 DNA reads as TGCAGCGCTAATGGACATCTGGGATACGCGCAGTATTTT. This encodes CSANGHLGYAQYF. The chain links TRBV29-1 to TRBJ2-3, with D possibly being TRBD1 (5 bases). CDR3 length: 13 residues. V shed 7 bases and J shed 10 bases, with 21 bases lying between them. Germline CDR1 reads SQVTM; CDR2 reads ANQGSEA.

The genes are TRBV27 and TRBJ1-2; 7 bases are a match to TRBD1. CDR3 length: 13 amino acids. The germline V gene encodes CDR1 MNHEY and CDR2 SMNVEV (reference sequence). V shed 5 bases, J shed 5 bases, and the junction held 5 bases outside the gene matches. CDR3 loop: CASSPSQGYGYTF. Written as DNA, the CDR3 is TGTGCCAGCAGTCCATCACAGGGGTATGGCTACACCTTC.

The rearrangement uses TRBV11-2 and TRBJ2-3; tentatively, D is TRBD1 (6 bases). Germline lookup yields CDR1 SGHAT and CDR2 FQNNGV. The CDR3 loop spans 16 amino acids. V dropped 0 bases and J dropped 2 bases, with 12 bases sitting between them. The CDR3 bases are TGTGCCAGCAGCTTAGACGGGACACCGATCACAGATACGCAGTATTTT. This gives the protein CASSLDGTPITDTQYF.

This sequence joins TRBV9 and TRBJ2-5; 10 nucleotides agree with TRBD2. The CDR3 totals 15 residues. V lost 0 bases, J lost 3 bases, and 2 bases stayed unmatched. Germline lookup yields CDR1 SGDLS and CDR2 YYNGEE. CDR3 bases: TGTGCCAGCAGCGTAGGAACTAGCGGGAAAGAGACCCAGTACTTC. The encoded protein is CASSVGTSGKETQYF.

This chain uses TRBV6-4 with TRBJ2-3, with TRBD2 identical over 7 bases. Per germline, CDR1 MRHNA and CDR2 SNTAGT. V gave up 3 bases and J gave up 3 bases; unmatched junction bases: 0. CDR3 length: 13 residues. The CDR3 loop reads CASSERETDTQYF. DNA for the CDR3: TGTGCCAGCAGTGAGCGGGAGACAGATACGCAGTATTTT.

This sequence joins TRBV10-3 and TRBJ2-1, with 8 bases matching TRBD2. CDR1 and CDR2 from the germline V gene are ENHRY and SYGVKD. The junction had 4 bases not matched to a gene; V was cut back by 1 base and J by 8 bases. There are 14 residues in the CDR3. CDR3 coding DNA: TGTGCCATCAGTGAGTTCGGGACTAGTCATGAGCAGTTCTTC. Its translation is CAISEFGTSHEQFF.

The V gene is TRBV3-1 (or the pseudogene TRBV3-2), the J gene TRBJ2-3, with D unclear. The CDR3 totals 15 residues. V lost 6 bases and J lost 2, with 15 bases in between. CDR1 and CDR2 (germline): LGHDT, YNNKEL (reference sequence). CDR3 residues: CASRRSGSFTDTQYF. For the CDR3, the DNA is TGTGCCAGCAGAAGATCCGGGTCCTTCACAGATACGCAGTATTTT.

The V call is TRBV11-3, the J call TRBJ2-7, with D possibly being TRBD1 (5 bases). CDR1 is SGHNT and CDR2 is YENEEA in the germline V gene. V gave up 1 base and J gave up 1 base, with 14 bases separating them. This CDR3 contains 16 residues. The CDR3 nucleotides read TGTGCCAGCAGCTTAGGGCCAGGGAAGAGTTCCTACGAGCAGTACGTC. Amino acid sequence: CASSLGPGKSSYEQYV.

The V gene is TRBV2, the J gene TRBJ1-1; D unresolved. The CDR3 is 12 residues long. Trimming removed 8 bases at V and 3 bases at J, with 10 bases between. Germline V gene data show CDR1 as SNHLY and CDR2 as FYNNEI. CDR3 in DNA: TGTGCCAGCCGATTCGGGGACACTGAAGCTTTCTTT. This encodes CASRFGDTEAFF.

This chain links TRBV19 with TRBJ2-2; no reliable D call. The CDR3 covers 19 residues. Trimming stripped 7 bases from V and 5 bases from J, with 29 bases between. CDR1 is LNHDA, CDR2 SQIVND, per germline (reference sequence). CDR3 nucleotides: TGTGCCAGTACCCCCATTGTAGAGTTTTCTGGCGGAAGGACCGGGGAGCTGTTTTTT. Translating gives CASTPIVEFSGGRTGELFF.

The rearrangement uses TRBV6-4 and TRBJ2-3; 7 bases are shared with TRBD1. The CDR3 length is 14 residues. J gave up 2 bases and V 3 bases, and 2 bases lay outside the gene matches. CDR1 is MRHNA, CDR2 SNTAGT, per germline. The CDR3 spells CASSEGQFTDTQYF. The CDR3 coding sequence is TGTGCCAGCAGTGAGGGACAGTTCACAGATACGCAGTATTTT.

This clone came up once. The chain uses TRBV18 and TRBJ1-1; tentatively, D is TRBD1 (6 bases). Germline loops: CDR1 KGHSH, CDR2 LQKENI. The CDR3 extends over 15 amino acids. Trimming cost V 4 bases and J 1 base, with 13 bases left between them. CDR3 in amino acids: CASSLNPTGNTEAFF. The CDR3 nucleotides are TGTGCCAGCTCACTTAACCCGACAGGGAACACTGAAGCTTTCTTT.

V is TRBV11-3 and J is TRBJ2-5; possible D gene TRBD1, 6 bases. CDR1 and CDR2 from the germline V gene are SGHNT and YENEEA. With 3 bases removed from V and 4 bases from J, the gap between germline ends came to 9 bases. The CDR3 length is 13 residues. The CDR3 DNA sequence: TGTGCCAGCAGCTTCCAGGGGTCAGAGACCCAGTACTTC. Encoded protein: CASSFQGSETQYF.

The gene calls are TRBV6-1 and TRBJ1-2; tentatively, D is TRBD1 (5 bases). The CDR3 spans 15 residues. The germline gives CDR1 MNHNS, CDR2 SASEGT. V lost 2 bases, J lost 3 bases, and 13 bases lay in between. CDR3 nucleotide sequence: TGTGCCAGCAGTGAACATTCCGGACAACACTATGGCTACACCTTC. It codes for CASSEHSGQHYGYTF.

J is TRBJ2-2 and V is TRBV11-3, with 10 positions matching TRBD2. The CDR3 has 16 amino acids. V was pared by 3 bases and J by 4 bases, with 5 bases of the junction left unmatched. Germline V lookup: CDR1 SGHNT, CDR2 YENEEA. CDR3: CASSLVGTSVTGELFF. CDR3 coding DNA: TGTGCCAGCAGCTTGGTCGGGACTAGCGTCACCGGGGAGCTGTTTTTT.

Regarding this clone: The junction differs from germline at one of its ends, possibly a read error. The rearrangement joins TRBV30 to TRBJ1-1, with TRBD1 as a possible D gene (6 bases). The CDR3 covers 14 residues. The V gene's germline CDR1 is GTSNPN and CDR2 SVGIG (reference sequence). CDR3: CAWSVLQGDTEAFF. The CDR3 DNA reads TGTGCCTGGAGTGTACTACAGGGCGACACGGAAGCTTTCTTT. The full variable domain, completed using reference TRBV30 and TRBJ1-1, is SQTIHQWPATLVQPVGSPLSLECTVEGTSNPNLYWYRQAAGRGLQLLFYSVGIGQISSEVPQNLSASRPQDRQFILSSKKLLLSDSGFYLCAWSVLQGDTEAFFGQGTRLTVV.

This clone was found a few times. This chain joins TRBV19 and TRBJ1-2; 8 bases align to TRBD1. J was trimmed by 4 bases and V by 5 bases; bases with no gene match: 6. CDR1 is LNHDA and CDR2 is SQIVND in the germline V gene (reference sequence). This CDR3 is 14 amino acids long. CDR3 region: CASSPAGGPYGYTF. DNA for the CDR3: TGTGCCAGTAGTCCCGCAGGGGGCCCCTATGGCTACACCTTC.

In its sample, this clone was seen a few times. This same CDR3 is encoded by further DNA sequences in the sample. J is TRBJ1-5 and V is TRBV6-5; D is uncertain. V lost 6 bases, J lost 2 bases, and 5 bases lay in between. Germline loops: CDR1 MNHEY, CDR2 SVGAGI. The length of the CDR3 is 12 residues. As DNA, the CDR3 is TGTGCCAGCAGGGGAGGCAATCAGCCCCAGCATTTT. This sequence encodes CASRGGNQPQHF.

CDR3 region: CATTLRGGNEQYV. CDR3 in DNA: TGTGCCACCACCCTACGGGGGGGCAACGAGCAGTACGTC. The chain combines TRBV6-5 with TRBJ2-7, with TRBD2 identical over 8 bases. With V trimmed by 10 bases and J by 5 bases, 10 bases remained unmatched. Germline V gene lookup returns CDR1 MNHEY and CDR2 SVGAGI. This CDR3 spans 13 amino acids.

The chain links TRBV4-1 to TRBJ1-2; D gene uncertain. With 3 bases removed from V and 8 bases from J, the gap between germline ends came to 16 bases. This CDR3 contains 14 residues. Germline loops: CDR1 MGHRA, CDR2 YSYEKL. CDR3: CASSHGVLERGYTF. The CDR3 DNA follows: TGCGCCAGCAGCCACGGGGTGTTGGAAAGAGGCTACACCTTC.

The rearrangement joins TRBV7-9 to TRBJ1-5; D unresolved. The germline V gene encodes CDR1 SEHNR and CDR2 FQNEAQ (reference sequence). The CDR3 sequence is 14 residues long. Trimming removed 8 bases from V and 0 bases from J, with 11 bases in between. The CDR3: CASGSGNSNQPQHF. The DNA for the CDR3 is TGTGCCAGCGGTTCGGGAAATAGCAATCAGCCCCAGCATTTT. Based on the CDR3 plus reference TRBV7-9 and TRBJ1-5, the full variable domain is DTGVSQNPRHKITKRGQNVTFRCDPISEHNRLYWYRQTLGQGPEFLTYFQNEAQLEKSRLLSDRFSAERPKGSFSTLEIQRTEQGDSAMYLCASGSGNSNQPQHFGDGTRLSIL.

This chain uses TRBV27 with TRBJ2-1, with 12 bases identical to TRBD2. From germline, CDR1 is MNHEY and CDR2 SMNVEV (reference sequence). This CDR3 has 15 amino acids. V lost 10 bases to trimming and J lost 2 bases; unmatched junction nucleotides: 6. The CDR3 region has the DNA TGTGCCACCGTTCTAGCGGGGGGGGCCTACAATGAGCAGTTCTTC. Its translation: CATVLAGGAYNEQFF.

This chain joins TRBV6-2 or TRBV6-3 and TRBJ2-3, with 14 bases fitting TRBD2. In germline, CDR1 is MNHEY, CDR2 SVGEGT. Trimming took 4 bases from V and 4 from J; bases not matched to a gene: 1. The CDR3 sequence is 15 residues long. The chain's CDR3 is CASSSTSGGADTQYF. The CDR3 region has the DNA TGTGCCAGCAGTTCGACTAGCGGGGGGGCAGATACGCAGTATTTT.

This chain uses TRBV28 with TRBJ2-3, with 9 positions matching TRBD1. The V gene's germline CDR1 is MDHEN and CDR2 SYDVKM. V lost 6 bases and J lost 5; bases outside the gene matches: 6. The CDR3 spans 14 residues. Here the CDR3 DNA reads TGTGCCAGCAGGCCAAACAGGGGGCTAGATACGCAGTATTTT. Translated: CASRPNRGLDTQYF.

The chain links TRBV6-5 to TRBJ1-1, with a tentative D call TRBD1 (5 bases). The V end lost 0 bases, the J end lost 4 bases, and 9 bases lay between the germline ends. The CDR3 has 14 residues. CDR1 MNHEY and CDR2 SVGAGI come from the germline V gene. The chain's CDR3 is CASSYSVGGTEAFF. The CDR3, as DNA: TGTGCCAGCAGTTACTCGGTGGGGGGCACTGAAGCTTTCTTT.

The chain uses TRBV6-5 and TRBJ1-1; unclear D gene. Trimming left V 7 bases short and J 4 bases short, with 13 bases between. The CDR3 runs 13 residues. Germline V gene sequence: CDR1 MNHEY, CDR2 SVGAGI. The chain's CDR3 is CASTLGGSTEAFF. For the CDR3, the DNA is TGTGCCAGCACTTTAGGAGGGTCCACTGAAGCTTTCTTT.

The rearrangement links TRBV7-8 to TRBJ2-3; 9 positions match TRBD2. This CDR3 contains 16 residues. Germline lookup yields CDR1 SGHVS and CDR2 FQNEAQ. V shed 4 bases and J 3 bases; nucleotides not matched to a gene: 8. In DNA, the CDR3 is TGTGCCAGCAGCTCTGGGCGGGGGGGTCCTACAGATACGCAGTATTTT. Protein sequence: CASSSGRGGPTDTQYF.

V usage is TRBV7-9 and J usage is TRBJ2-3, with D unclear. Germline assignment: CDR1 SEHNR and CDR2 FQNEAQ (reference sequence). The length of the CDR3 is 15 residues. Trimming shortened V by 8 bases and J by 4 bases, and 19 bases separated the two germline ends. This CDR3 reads CASGFQVTLADTQYF. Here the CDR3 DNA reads TGTGCCAGCGGGTTCCAGGTGACCCTTGCAGATACGCAGTATTTT.

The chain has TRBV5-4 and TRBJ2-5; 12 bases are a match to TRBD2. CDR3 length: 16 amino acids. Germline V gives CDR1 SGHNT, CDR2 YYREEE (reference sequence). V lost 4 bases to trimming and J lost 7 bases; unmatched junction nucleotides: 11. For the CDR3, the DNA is TGTGCCAGCAGCCCGACTAGCGGGGGCGTGTGGGGGACCCAGTACTTC. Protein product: CASSPTSGGVWGTQYF.

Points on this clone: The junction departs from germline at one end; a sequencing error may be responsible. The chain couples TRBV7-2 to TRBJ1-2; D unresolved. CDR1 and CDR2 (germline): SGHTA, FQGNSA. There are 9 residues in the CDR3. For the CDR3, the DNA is TGTGCCAGCAGCTTAATTCCCCGCTTC. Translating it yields CASSLIPRF.

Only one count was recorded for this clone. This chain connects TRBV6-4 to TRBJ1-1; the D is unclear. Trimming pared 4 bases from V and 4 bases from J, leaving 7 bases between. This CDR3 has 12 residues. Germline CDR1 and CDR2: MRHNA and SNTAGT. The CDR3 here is CASSGGGTEAFF. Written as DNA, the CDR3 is TGTGCCAGCAGTGGCGGAGGCACTGAAGCTTTCTTT.